This is a list of T cell receptor beta chains from one sample in a study of blood T cells in healthy people across ages. Each CDR3 protein is one row after TCRdb ran MiXCR on the 5' RACE reads. The repertoire holds hundreds of thousands of distinct CDR3 sequences, with approximately 50% as singletons. What was sequenced was blood. These receptors were collected from a woman aged 55-70 years in good health. Both conserved end residues are part of each CDR3. The D gene is left open where the match is weak. Clone size is stated in some rows and not others, as once, few, many or a class when expanded.

J gene | V gene | clone size | D gene | CDR3 DNA | CDR3 protein
TRBJ2-7 | TRBV20-1 | few | TRBD2 | TGCAGTGCAACCGCCCCGCGGGAGAACCCCTACGAGCAGTACTTC | CSATAPRENPYEQYF
TRBJ2-7 | TRBV7-3 | NA | NA | TGTGCCAGCAGCTCATTCGGCCTGGGAGGCGAGCAGTACTTC | CASSSFGLGGEQYF
TRBJ2-1 | TRBV30 | NA | TRBD1 | TGTGCCTGGACCCCGGGACAGGGAGAGGATGAGCAGTTCTTC | CAWTPGQGEDEQFF
TRBJ2-3 | TRBV27 | NA | TRBD1 | TGTGCCAGCGGAACATTCCAGGGGGACACGCAGTATTTT | CASGTFQGDTQYF
TRBJ2-1 | TRBV29-1 | NA | NA | TGCAGCGCCGAGAGGGACTCATACAATGAGCAGTTCTTC | CSAERDSYNEQFF
TRBJ1-1 | TRBV25-1 | few | NA | TGTGCCAGCAGTAAAACCGTCGGAAATCTGAACACTGAAGCTTTCTTT | CASSKTVGNLNTEAFF
TRBJ2-7 | TRBV5-1 | many | TRBD2 | TGCGCCAGCAGCTTGAGGGGACTAAACCACGAGCAGTACTTC | CASSLRGLNHEQYF
TRBJ2-7 | TRBV4-3 | few | TRBD2 | TGCGCCAGCAGCCAAGGAGCTCCCCTAGCGGACCCCCCCTACGAGCAGTACTTC | CASSQGAPLADPPYEQYF
TRBJ1-5 | TRBV6-5 | NA | NA | TGTGTCAGCAGTCCCCCAGGGGTTTTTCAGCCCCAGCATTTT | CVSSPPGVFQPQHF
TRBJ2-7 | TRBV18 | few | TRBD2 | TGTGCCAGCTCAGGGAGGGACGAGCAGTACTTC | CASSGRDEQYF
TRBJ1-2 | TRBV9 | few | TRBD1 | TGCGCCAGCAGCCGACAGGGGACAGCCCCGAACTATGGCTACACCTTC | CASSRQGTAPNYGYTF
TRBJ1-2 | TRBV6-2/TRBV6-3 | few | NA | TGTGCCAGCAGTGGGCACCAAAGGGACTTTTTTAAGAACTATGGCTACACCTTC | CASSGHQRDFFKNYGYTF
TRBJ2-1 | TRBV20-1 | NA | TRBD2 | TGCAGTGCTAGAGATTGGAGCGGGAGATCGTACAATGAGCAGTTCTTC | CSARDWSGRSYNEQFF
TRBJ1-6 | TRBV6-5 | few | NA | TGTGCCAGCAGTCTACTCGGACCGGGAGATTCACCCCTCCACTTT | CASSLLGPGDSPLHF
TRBJ2-7 | TRBV15 | NA | NA | TGTGCCACCAGCAGACACAAGAACGGCAATGAGCAGTACTTC | CATSRHKNGNEQYF
TRBJ2-5 | TRBV10-3 | few | NA | TGTGCCATCAGTGAGTCGGGTGGGGGCCAAGAGACCCAGTACTTC | CAISESGGGQETQYF
TRBJ2-1 | TRBV18 | NA | NA | TGTGCCAGCTCACCCTCGTTCCGCGACGGTGAGCAGTTCTTC | CASSPSFRDGEQFF
TRBJ2-7 | TRBV15 | NA | TRBD2 | TGTGCCACCAGCAGAGATTATGGGACTAGCGCCAGCTCCTACAATGAGCAGTACTTC | CATSRDYGTSASSYNEQYF
TRBJ2-7 | TRBV12-3/TRBV12-4 | few | TRBD1 | TGTGCCAGCAGTCCCTATGGACAGGGCCTCTTCGCCGAGCAGTACTTC | CASSPYGQGLFAEQYF
TRBJ2-1 | TRBV12-3/TRBV12-4 | many | NA | TGTGCCAGCAGTAACAGGGCCAATGAGCAGTTCTTC | CASSNRANEQFF
TRBJ2-7 | TRBV3-1 | NA | NA | TGTGCCAGCAGCCAAGATTTCGACAGCTACGAGCAGTACTTC | CASSQDFDSYEQYF
TRBJ2-1 | TRBV20-1 | NA | NA | TGCAGTGCTAGAGACCCCACAGGTCGAGGCCTTGGGTACAATGAGCAGTTCTTC | CSARDPTGRGLGYNEQFF